The 27 T cell receptor beta chains reported below all come from one sample, sequenced in a study of blood T cell repertoires in COVID-19. Produced via immunoSEQ multiplex PCR; TCRdb's table is partial and in-frame only. The table has roughly 180,000 clones, roughly 85% seen once; the top ten hold 6.2%. The sequenced material came from PBMCs or T cells enriched from blood (not recorded which). These receptors all stem from a man aged 35 to 55 who had recovered from COVID-19.

V is TRBV24-1 and J is TRBJ1-1, with D possibly being TRBD1 (6 bases). This CDR3 contains 13 residues. Germline V gene lookup returns CDR1 KGHDR and CDR2 SFDVKD. V was cut by 6 bases and J by 7 bases, with 14 bases left in between. This CDR3 is CATSMGALSEAFF. In nucleotides, the CDR3 is TGTGCCACCAGTATGGGGGCGCTTAGTGAAGCTTTCTTT.

The chain is built from TRBV19 and TRBJ1-4; D possibly corresponds to TRBD1 (6 bases). There are 13 residues in the CDR3. CDR1 and CDR2 (germline): LNHDA, SQIVND (reference sequence). Trimming took off 5 bases at V and 7 bases at J, with 11 bases between the two ends. CDR3 bases: TGTGCCAGTAGTCCGGGACAAACTGAAAAACTGTTTTTT. Translation: CASSPGQTEKLFF.

V is TRBV19 and J is TRBJ1-4; possibly TRBD1 for D (6 bases). The CDR3 runs 14 residues. V was trimmed by 7 bases and J by 7 bases, leaving 16 bases between them. Germline CDR1 LNHDA, CDR2 SQIVND (reference sequence). This chain's CDR3 is CASTLRGASEKLFF. CDR3 nucleotides: TGTGCCAGTACCCTGCGGGGGGCAAGTGAAAAACTGTTTTTT.

V gene TRBV7-3 combines with J gene TRBJ2-3; D may be TRBD1 (6 bases). CDR1 is SGHTA, CDR2 FQGTGA, per germline. Trimming pared 5 bases from V and 7 bases from J, leaving 25 bases between. The CDR3 extends over 17 amino acids. CDR3 amino acids: CASSPTSPGTRGYTQYF. CDR3 DNA sequence: TGTGCCAGCAGCCCCACGAGCCCCGGGACACGGGGATATACGCAGTATTTT. Using reference TRBV7-3 and TRBJ2-3 for the parts outside the CDR3, the full variable domain is GAGVSQTPSNKVTEKGKYVELRCDPISGHTALYWYRQSLGQGPEFLIYFQGTGAADDSGLPNDRFFAVRPEGSVSTLKIQRTERGDSAVYLCASSPTSPGTRGYTQYFGPGTRLTVL.

V is TRBV28 and J is TRBJ1-5, with 7 bases aligning to TRBD1. The CDR3 consists of 14 residues. Germline V CDR1 and CDR2: MDHEN, SYDVKM. V trimming: 7 bases; J trimming: 6 bases; junction bases outside the gene matches: 9. CDR3 in DNA: TGTGCCAGCACCTTCAGGGGGTTGAGTCAGCCCCAGCATTTT. It encodes CASTFRGLSQPQHF. The whole variable domain, remainder taken from reference TRBV28 and TRBJ1-5, is DVKVTQSSRYLVKRTGEKVFLECVQDMDHENMFWYRQDPGLGLRLIYFSYDVKMKEKGDIPEGYSVSREKKERFSLILESASTNQTSMYLCASTFRGLSQPQHFGDGTRLSIL.

The chain carries TRBV27 and TRBJ1-6; possibly TRBD1 for D (5 bases). The V gene lost 5 bases and the J gene lost 7 bases, with 12 bases spanning the gap. The germline CDR1 and CDR2 sequences are MNHEY and SMNVEV (reference sequence). The CDR3 is 14 residues long. This CDR3 is CASSPPGGNSPLHF. The CDR3 nucleotides read TGTGCCAGCAGTCCGCCCGGGGGGAATTCACCCCTCCACTTT.

V usage is TRBV4-1 and J usage is TRBJ2-3, with D possibly being TRBD1 (5 bases). This CDR3 contains 16 residues. Germline V CDR1 and CDR2: MGHRA, YSYEKL. V dropped 0 bases and J dropped 4 bases, with 14 bases sitting between them. The CDR3 reads CASSQDSGRAPDTQYF. In nucleotides, the CDR3 is TGCGCCAGCAGCCAAGATTCCGGCAGGGCCCCAGATACGCAGTATTTT.

This clone has a handful of counts. The chain is built from TRBV28 and TRBJ1-1, with no clear D. From germline, CDR1 is MDHEN and CDR2 SYDVKM. The CDR3 is 16 residues long. Trimming took 3 bases from V and 3 from J, leaving 17 bases between them. CDR3 in amino acids: CASSLAQIIGDTEAFF. The CDR3 nucleotides read TGTGCCAGCAGTTTGGCCCAAATCATCGGGGACACTGAAGCTTTCTTT. Looking up the rest from reference TRBV28 and TRBJ1-1 gives the full variable domain: DVKVTQSSRYLVKRTGEKVFLECVQDMDHENMFWYRQDPGLGLRLIYFSYDVKMKEKGDIPEGYSVSREKKERFSLILESASTNQTSMYLCASSLAQIIGDTEAFFGQGTRLTVV.

The chain is built from TRBV19 and TRBJ2-7, with 10 bases that match TRBD2. V lost 7 bases, J lost 2 bases, and 8 bases stayed unmatched. The length of the CDR3 is 15 residues. CDR1 is LNHDA and CDR2 is SQIVND in the germline V gene (reference sequence). DNA of the CDR3: TGTGCCAGTACCCTTACTAGCGGGACTACCTACGAGCAGTACTTC. It is translated as CASTLTSGTTYEQYF.

The chain carries TRBV4-1 and TRBJ2-2; D is possibly TRBD1 (5 bases). Trimming took off 6 bases at V and 1 base at J, with 6 bases between the two ends. Germline V CDR1 and CDR2: MGHRA, YSYEKL. The CDR3 spans 13 residues. CDR3 loop: CASRGQNTGELFF. CDR3 bases: TGCGCCAGCAGAGGACAGAACACCGGGGAGCTGTTTTTT.

This chain links TRBV2 with TRBJ2-7, with a possible D match to TRBD1 (5 bases). The germline V gene encodes CDR1 SNHLY and CDR2 FYNNEI. The V end lost 5 bases, the J end lost 5 bases, and 10 bases lay between the germline ends. The CDR3 spans 12 residues. CDR3 nucleotides: TGTGCCAGCAGTAGCCAGGGTAACGAGCAGTACTTC. The encoded protein is CASSSQGNEQYF.

This clone was observed once. This chain joins TRBV27 and TRBJ1-5; 7 nucleotides line up with TRBD1. J was trimmed by 2 bases and V by 5 bases; bases with no gene match: 9. The CDR3 totals 16 residues. Germline loops: CDR1 MNHEY, CDR2 SMNVEV (reference sequence). The CDR3 here is CASSPWTGGGNQPQHF. The CDR3 DNA reads TGTGCCAGCAGTCCATGGACAGGTGGGGGCAATCAGCCCCAGCATTTT.

The rearrangement links TRBV13 to TRBJ1-4, with TRBD1 as a possible D gene (6 bases). Germline V lookup: CDR1 PRHDT, CDR2 FYEKMQ (reference sequence). This CDR3 has 17 residues. The ends were cut back, 4 bases at V and 0 bases at J, with 15 bases in the middle. In DNA, the CDR3 is TGTGCCAGCAGCTCCCACAGCACAGGGCCAACTAATGAAAAACTGTTTTTT. Residues: CASSSHSTGPTNEKLFF.

V and J are TRBV6-1 and TRBJ1-5; D is unresolved. V was shortened by 3 bases and J by 0 bases, with 6 bases between the two germline ends. CDR1 and CDR2 (germline): MNHNS, SASEGT. The length of the CDR3 is 14 residues. The DNA of the CDR3 is TGTGCCAGCAGTGATGGGCATAGCAATCAGCCCCAGCATTTT. It codes for CASSDGHSNQPQHF.

V gene TRBV10-3 combines with J gene TRBJ1-1; 7 positions match TRBD1. The CDR3 totals 13 residues. CDR1 is ENHRY, CDR2 SYGVKD, per germline. V dropped 5 bases and J dropped 3; count of bases not matched to a gene: 3. Here the CDR3 DNA reads TGTGCCATCAGTCATCAGGGGGACACTGAAGCTTTCTTT. It specifies CAISHQGDTEAFF.

The CDR3 coding sequence is TGTGCCAGCAGTCCCGGGACAGGGGTCTATGGCTACACCTTC. This gives the protein CASSPGTGVYGYTF. The chain combines TRBV2 with TRBJ1-2; 10 positions agree with TRBD1. The trim removed 5 bases at V and 4 bases at J, leaving 4 bases unmatched. The CDR3 is 14 amino acids. CDR1 SNHLY and CDR2 FYNNEI come from the germline V gene.

In its sample, this clone was seen once. The rearrangement joins TRBV7-6 to TRBJ2-2, with 7 bases that match TRBD1. This CDR3 comprises 17 residues. J was trimmed by 13 bases and V by 5 bases; bases with no gene match: 22. Germline CDR1 reads SGHVS; CDR2 reads FNYEAQ. CDR3 in amino acids: CASSPPGTDYIRAVLFF. The CDR3 DNA reads TGTGCCAGCAGCCCGCCCGGGACAGACTACATTAGGGCGGTGCTGTTTTTT.

This chain uses TRBV9 with TRBJ1-2; TRBD1 is a possible D gene (5 bases). This CDR3 is built from 13 residues. Trimming took off 0 bases at V and 8 bases at J, with 11 bases between the two ends. CDR1 and CDR2 (germline): SGDLS, YYNGEE. The CDR3 sequence: CASSVDWQGGYTF. The CDR3 bases are TGTGCCAGCAGCGTAGATTGGCAGGGCGGCTACACCTTC.

The rearrangement uses TRBV28 and TRBJ1-2, with 7 nucleotides matching TRBD1. The V segment lost 6 bases and the J segment 3 bases; nucleotides outside the gene matches: 10. This CDR3 has 15 amino acids. Germline lookup yields CDR1 MDHEN and CDR2 SYDVKM. The CDR3 loop reads CASSRTDRADYGYTF. CDR3 nucleotide sequence: TGTGCCAGCAGCCGAACCGACAGGGCTGACTATGGCTACACCTTC.

This chain joins TRBV19 and TRBJ1-2; maybe TRBD1 (5 bases). CDR3 length equals 16 residues. Deletions cut 3 bases from V and 0 bases from J, with 14 bases between. CDR1 LNHDA and CDR2 SQIVND come from the germline V gene (reference sequence). The CDR3 is CASSMVTGVANYGYTF. In nucleotides, the CDR3 is TGTGCCAGTAGTATGGTCACAGGAGTCGCTAACTATGGCTACACCTTC.

The rearrangement uses TRBV5-1 and TRBJ2-1; no reliable D call. Trimming took 2 bases from V and 7 from J, leaving 7 bases between them. This CDR3 is 12 amino acids long. From germline, CDR1 is SGHRS and CDR2 YFSETQ. Written as DNA, the CDR3 is TGCGCCAGCAGCTTTGGAGAAAATGAGCAGTTCTTC. Amino acid sequence: CASSFGENEQFF.

CDR3 nucleotide sequence: TGTGCCAGCAGAGGAACAGGTTCTGGAAACACCATATATTTT. This gives the protein CASRGTGSGNTIYF. The chain links TRBV2 to TRBJ1-3; a weak D match, TRBD1 (5 bases). Germline CDR1 is SNHLY and CDR2 is FYNNEI. Trimming left V 6 bases short and J 1 base short, with 10 bases between. CDR3 size: 14 residues.

This clone has more than one count but fewer than ten. This chain joins TRBV29-1 and TRBJ2-1; no reliable D call. The CDR3 is 13 amino acids. Germline values: CDR1 SQVTM, CDR2 ANQGSEA. V lost 3 bases and J lost 5, with 11 bases in between. The CDR3: CSVDPASHNEQFF. CDR3 DNA sequence: TGCAGCGTTGATCCCGCGAGCCACAATGAGCAGTTCTTC.

The rearrangement links TRBV7-6 to TRBJ1-2, with D maybe TRBD1 (6 bases). V was shortened by 4 bases and J by 7 bases, with 19 bases between the two germline ends. From germline, CDR1 is SGHVS and CDR2 FNYEAQ. The length of the CDR3 is 15 residues. The CDR3 nucleotides read TGTGCCAGCAGCTCAGAGGACAGCATAAAGCCTGGCTACACCTTC. As protein: CASSSEDSIKPGYTF.

The V call is TRBV6-5, the J call TRBJ2-7; 11 nucleotides align to TRBD1. The V segment lost 7 bases and the J segment 5 bases; nucleotides outside the gene matches: 10. CDR3 length: 15 amino acids. CDR1 and CDR2 from the germline V gene are MNHEY and SVGAGI. CDR3 protein: CASNLFRDRGDEQYF. CDR3 sequence (DNA): TGTGCCAGCAACTTATTCCGGGACAGGGGGGACGAGCAGTACTTC.

The V gene is TRBV20-1, the J gene TRBJ2-5; no definite D call. Germline V gene lookup returns CDR1 DFQATT and CDR2 SNEGSKA (reference sequence). Trimming shortened V by 8 bases and J by 1 base, and 8 bases separated the two germline ends. There are 11 residues in the CDR3. The CDR3 coding sequence is TGCAGTAAAGACTTCCAAGAGACCCAGTACTTC. It translates to CSKDFQETQYF.

The chain combines TRBV5-1 with TRBJ1-3, with 8 bases identical to TRBD1. Germline loops: CDR1 SGHRS, CDR2 YFSETQ. The trim removed 4 bases at V and 0 bases at J, leaving 0 bases unmatched. CDR3 size: 14 residues. CDR3 DNA: TGCGCCAGCAGCACAGGGGGCTCTGGAAACACCATATATTTT. Amino acids: CASSTGGSGNTIYF.